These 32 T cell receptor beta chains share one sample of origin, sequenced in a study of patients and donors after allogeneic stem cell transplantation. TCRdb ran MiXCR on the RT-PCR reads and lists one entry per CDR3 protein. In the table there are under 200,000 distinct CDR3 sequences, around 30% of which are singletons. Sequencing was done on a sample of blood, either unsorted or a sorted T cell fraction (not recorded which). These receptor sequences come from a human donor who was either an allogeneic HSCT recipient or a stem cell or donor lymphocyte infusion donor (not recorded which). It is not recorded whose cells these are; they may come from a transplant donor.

The CDR3 loop reads CATALGTNQPQHF. The CDR3 DNA is TGTGCCACCGCATTGGGGACCAATCAGCCCCAGCATTTT. This sequence joins TRBV10-3 and TRBJ1-5; TRBD1 might be the D (5 bases). Germline V CDR1 and CDR2: ENHRY, SYGVKD. Trimming removed 10 bases from V and 3 bases from J, with 13 bases in between. The CDR3 sequence is 13 residues long.

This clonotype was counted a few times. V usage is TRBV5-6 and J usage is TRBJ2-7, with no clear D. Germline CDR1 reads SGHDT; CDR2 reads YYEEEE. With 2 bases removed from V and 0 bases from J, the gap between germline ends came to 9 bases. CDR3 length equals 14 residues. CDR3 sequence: CASSLVRTSYEQYF. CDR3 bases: TGTGCCAGCAGCTTAGTGAGGACCTCCTACGAGCAGTACTTC.

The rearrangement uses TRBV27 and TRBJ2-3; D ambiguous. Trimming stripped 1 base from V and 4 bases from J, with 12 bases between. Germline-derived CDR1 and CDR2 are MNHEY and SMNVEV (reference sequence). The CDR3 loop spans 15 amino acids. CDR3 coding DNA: TGTGCCAGCAGTTTATTTGGCTTTAGGGCAGATACGCAGTATTTT. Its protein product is CASSLFGFRADTQYF.

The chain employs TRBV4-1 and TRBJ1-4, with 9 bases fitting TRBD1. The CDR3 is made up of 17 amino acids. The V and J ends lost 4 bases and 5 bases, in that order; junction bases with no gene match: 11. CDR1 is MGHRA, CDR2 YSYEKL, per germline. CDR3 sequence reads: CASSRRTGAAINEKLFF. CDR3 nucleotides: TGCGCCAGCAGCCGACGGACAGGGGCTGCGATAAATGAAAAACTGTTTTTT.

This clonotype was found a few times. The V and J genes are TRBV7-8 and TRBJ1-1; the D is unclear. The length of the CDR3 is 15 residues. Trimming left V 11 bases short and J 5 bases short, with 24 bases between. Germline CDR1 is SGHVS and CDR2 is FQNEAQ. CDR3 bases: TGTGCCGTCATCAGGAGGTTCCTGGAGGAAACTGAAGCTTTCTTT. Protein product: CAVIRRFLEETEAFF. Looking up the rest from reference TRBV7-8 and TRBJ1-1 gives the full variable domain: GAGVSQSPRYKVAKRGQDVALRCDPISGHVSLFWYQQALGQGPEFLTYFQNEAQLDKSGLPSDRFFAERPEGSVSTLKIQRTQQEDSAVYLCAVIRRFLEETEAFFGQGTRLTVV.

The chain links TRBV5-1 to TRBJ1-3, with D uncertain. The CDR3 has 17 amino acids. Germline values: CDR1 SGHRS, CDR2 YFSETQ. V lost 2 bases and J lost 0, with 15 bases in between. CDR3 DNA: TGCGCCAGCAGCTTCGGTTCCCGTTCAAGCTCTGGAAACACCATATATTTT. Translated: CASSFGSRSSSGNTIYF.

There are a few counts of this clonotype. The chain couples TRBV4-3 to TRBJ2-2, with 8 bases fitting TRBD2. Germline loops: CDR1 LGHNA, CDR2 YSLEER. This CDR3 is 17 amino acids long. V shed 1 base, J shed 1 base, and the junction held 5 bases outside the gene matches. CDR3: CASSQVVAGLNTGELFF. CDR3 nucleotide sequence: TGCGCCAGCAGCCAAGTTGTAGCGGGACTGAACACCGGGGAGCTGTTTTTT.

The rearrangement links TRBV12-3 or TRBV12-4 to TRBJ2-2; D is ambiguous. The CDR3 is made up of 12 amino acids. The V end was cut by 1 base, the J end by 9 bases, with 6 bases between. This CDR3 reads CASSLVRRELFF. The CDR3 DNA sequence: TGTGCCAGCAGTTTAGTTAGACGGGAGCTGTTTTTT.

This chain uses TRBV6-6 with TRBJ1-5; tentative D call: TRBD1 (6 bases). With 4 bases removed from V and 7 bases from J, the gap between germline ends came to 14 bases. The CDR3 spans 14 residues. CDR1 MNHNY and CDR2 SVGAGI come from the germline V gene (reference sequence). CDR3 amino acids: CASSSDRELQPQHF. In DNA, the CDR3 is TGTGCCAGCAGTTCGGACAGAGAATTGCAGCCCCAGCATTTT.

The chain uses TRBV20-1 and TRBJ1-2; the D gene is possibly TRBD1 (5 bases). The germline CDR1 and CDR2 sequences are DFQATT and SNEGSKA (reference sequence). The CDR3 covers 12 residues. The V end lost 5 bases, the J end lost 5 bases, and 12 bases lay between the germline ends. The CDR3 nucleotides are TGCAGTGCTTCCGACAGCAGATATGGCTACACCTTC. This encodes CSASDSRYGYTF.

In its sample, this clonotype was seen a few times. As DNA, the CDR3 is TGTGCCAGCAGTTACTGGGCAGGGACTGGAAACACCATATATTTT. It codes for CASSYWAGTGNTIYF. This chain uses TRBV6-5 with TRBJ1-3; D possibly corresponds to TRBD1 (5 bases). Germline values: CDR1 MNHEY, CDR2 SVGAGI. This CDR3 contains 15 residues. Trimming shortened V by 1 base and J by 2 bases, and 9 bases separated the two germline ends.

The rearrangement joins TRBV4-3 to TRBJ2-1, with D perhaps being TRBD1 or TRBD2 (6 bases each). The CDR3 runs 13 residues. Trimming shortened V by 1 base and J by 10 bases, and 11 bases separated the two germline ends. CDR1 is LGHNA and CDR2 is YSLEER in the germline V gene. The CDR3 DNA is TGCGCCAGCAGCCAAGTAAACGGGGGCGAGCAGTTCTTC. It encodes CASSQVNGGEQFF.

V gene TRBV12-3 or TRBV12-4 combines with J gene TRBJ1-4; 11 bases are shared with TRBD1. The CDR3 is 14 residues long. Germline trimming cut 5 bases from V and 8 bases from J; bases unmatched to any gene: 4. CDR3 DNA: TGTGCCAGCAGTCGGGACAGGGGGTGGGAAAAACTGTTTTTT. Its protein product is CASSRDRGWEKLFF.

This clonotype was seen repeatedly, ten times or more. CDR3 DNA: TGTGCCAGCAGCTTAGACGCAGGGAATCAGCCCCAGCATTTT. This gives the protein CASSLDAGNQPQHF. The rearrangement uses TRBV7-6 and TRBJ1-5; D is perhaps TRBD1 (5 bases). Germline CDR1 is SGHVS and CDR2 is FNYEAQ. The CDR3 runs 14 residues. V dropped 1 base and J dropped 4 bases, with 8 bases sitting between them.

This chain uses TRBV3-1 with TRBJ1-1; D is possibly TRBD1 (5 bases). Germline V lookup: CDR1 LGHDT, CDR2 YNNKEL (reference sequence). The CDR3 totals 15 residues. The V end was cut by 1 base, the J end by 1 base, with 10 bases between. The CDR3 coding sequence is TGTGCCAGCAGCCAAGGGCAGGGCTGGAACACTGAAGCTTTCTTT. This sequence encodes CASSQGQGWNTEAFF.

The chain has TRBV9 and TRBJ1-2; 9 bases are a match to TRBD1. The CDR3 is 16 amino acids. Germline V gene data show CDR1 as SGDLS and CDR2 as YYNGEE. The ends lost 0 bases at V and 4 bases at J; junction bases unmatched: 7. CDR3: CASSVGVTGGTYGYTF. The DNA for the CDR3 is TGTGCCAGCAGCGTAGGGGTAACAGGGGGCACCTATGGCTACACCTTC.

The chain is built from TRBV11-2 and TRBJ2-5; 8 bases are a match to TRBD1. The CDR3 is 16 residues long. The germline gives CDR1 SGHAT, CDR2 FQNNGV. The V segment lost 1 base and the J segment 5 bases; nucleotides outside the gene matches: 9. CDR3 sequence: CASSLGFRGLMETQYF. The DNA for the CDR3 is TGTGCCAGCAGCTTAGGGTTCAGGGGGCTCATGGAGACCCAGTACTTC.

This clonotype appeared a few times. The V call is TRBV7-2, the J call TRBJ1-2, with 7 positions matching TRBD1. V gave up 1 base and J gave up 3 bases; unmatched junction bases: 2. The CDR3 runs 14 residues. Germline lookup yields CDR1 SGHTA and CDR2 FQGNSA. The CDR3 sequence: CASSLDRGYYGYTF. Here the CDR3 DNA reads TGTGCCAGCAGCTTAGACAGGGGCTACTATGGCTACACCTTC.

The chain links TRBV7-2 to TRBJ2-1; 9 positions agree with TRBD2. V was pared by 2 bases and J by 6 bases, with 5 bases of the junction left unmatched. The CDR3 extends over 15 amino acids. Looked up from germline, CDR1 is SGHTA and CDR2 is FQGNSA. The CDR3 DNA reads TGTGCCAGCAGCTTACGGGGACTAGCCGGCAATGAGCAGTTCTTC. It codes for CASSLRGLAGNEQFF.

The CDR3 DNA follows: TGTGCCAGCAAGAGGACTAGCGGGAGCCCCCTCAATGAGCAGTTCTTC. This gives the protein CASKRTSGSPLNEQFF. This chain connects TRBV4-2 to TRBJ2-1, with 13 nucleotides matching TRBD2. V dropped 7 bases and J dropped 6; count of bases not matched to a gene: 9. The CDR3 sequence is 16 residues long. The germline V gene has CDR1 LGHNA and CDR2 YNFKEQ.

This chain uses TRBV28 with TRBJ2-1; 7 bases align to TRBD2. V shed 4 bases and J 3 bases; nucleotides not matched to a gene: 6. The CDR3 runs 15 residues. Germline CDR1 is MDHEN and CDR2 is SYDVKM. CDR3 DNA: TGTGCCAGCAGTTCGGGAGCTAGCGGCTACAATGAGCAGTTCTTC. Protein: CASSSGASGYNEQFF.

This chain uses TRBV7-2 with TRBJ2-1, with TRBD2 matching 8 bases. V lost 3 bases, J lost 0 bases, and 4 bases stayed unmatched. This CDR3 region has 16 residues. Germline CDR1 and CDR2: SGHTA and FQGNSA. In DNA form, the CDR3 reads TGTGCCAGCAGCTTGACTAGCGTATCCTCCTACAATGAGCAGTTCTTC. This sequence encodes CASSLTSVSSYNEQFF.

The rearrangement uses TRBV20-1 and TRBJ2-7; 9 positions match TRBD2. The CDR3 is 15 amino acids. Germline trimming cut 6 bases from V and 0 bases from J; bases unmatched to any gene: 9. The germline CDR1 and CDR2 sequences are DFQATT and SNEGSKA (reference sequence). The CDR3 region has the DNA TGCAGTGCCTCGGCAACTAGCGGGCGCTCCTACGAGCAGTACTTC. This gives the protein CSASATSGRSYEQYF.

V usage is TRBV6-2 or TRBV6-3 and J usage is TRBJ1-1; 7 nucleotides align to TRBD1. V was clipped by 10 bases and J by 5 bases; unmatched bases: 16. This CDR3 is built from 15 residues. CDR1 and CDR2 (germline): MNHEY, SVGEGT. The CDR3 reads CAIITPRQGKTEAFF. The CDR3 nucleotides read TGTGCCATCATCACCCCGAGACAGGGTAAGACTGAAGCTTTCTTT.

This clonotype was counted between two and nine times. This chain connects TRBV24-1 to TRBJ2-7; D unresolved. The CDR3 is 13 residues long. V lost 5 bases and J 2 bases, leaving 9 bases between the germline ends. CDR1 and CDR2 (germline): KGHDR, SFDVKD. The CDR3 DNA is TGTGCCACCAGTGGGGGAAGGACCTACGAGCAGTACTTC. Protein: CATSGGRTYEQYF.

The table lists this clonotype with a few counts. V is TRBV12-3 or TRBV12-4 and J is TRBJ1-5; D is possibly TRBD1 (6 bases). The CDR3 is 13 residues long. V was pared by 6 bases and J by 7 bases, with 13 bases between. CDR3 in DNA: TGTGCCAGCAGCCAGGACAGTTTGCAGCCCCAGCATTTT. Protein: CASSQDSLQPQHF.

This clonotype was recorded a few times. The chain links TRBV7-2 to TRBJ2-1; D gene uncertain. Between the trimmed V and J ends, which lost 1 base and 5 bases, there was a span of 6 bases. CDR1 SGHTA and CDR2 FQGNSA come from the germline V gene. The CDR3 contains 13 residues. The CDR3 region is CASSLDYNNEQFF. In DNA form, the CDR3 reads TGTGCCAGCAGCTTAGACTACAACAATGAGCAGTTCTTC.

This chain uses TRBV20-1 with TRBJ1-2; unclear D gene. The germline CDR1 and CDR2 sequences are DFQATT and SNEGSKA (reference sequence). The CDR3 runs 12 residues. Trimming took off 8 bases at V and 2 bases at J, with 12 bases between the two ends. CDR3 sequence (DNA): TGCAGTAACCCCCGGGGAAACTATGGCTACACCTTC. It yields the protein CSNPRGNYGYTF.

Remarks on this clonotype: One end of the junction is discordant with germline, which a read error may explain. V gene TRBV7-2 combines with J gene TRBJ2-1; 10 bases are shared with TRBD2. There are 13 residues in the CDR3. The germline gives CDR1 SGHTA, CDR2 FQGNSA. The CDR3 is CASSLAGVFEQFF. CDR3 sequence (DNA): TGTGCCAGCAGCCTAGCGGGAGTTTTTGAGCAGTTCTTC.

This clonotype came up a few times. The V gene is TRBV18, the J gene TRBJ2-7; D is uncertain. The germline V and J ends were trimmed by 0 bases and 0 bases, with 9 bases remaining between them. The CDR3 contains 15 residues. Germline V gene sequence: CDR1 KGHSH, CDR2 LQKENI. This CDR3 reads CASSPPGSNSYEQYF. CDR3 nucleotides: TGTGCCAGCTCACCACCGGGCTCAAACTCCTACGAGCAGTACTTC.

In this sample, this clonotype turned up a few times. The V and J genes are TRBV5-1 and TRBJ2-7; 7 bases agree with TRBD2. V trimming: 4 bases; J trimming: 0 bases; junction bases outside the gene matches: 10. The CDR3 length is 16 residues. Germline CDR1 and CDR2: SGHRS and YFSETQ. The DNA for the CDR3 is TGCGCCAGCAGCATTTCCCTAGCGGTGAGCTCCTACGAGCAGTACTTC. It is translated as CASSISLAVSSYEQYF.

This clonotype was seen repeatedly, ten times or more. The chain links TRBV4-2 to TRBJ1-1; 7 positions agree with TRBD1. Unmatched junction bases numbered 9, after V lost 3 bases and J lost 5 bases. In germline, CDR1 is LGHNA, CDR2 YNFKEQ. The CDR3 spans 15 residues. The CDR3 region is CASSQDDRAMTEAFF. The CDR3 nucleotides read TGTGCCAGCAGCCAGGACGACAGGGCCATGACTGAAGCTTTCTTT.